These 28 T cell receptor beta chains share one sample of origin, sequenced in a study of OX40 agonist ivuxolimab in advanced cancers. Clones were read by immunoSEQ multiplex PCR, and TCRdb kept only the in-frame ones, dropping some. The sample lists about 100,000 clones; 95% to 97% were seen once. The sequencing used CD4+ or CD8+ T cells sorted from blood, collected in a trial of the OX40 agonist ivuxolimab. The source of these receptors is an adult with an advanced solid tumor such as melanoma, head and neck, liver or kidney cancer.

The chain combines TRBV6-1 with TRBJ2-7; D uncertain. Germline CDR1 MNHNS, CDR2 SASEGT. V was trimmed by 4 bases and J by 4 bases, leaving 11 bases between them. This CDR3 spans 13 amino acids. DNA of the CDR3: TGTGCCAGCAGTGGGAGCTGGGGTTACGAGCAGTACTTC. It codes for CASSGSWGYEQYF.

This chain connects TRBV9 to TRBJ2-3, with 9 bases aligning to TRBD1. The J segment lost 6 bases and the V segment lost 3 bases, leaving 8 bases of the junction unmatched. CDR1 and CDR2 (germline): SGDLS, YYNGEE. The CDR3 extends over 15 amino acids. The CDR3 DNA is TGTGCCAGCAGCGGGTCCGGGACAGGGCTGGATACGCAGTATTTT. The encoded protein is CASSGSGTGLDTQYF.

The genes are TRBV9 and TRBJ2-1, with 14 bases that match TRBD2. The CDR3 extends over 16 amino acids. V shed 4 bases and J 6 bases; nucleotides not matched to a gene: 6. Germline V CDR1 and CDR2: SGDLS, YYNGEE. CDR3 amino acids: CASSSRLAGGPNEQFF. In DNA, the CDR3 is TGTGCCAGCAGCTCCAGACTAGCGGGGGGGCCCAATGAGCAGTTCTTC.

This chain uses TRBV6-6 with TRBJ1-1; D call uncertain. V lost 3 bases and J lost 1, with 12 bases in between. In germline, CDR1 is MNHNY, CDR2 SVGAGI (reference sequence). There are 15 residues in the CDR3. CDR3 region: CASSYRTPGNTEAFF. The CDR3 DNA is TGTGCCAGCAGTTATCGTACCCCGGGGAACACTGAAGCTTTCTTT.

The genes are TRBV4-3 and TRBJ2-7; D is tentatively TRBD1 or TRBD2 (5 bases each). The germline V and J ends were trimmed by 0 bases and 6 bases, with 18 bases remaining between them. Germline V lookup: CDR1 LGHNA, CDR2 YSLEER. The CDR3 runs 16 residues. The CDR3 loop is CASSQDRDTGTGEQYF. CDR3 bases: TGCGCCAGCAGCCAAGACAGGGATACGGGGACCGGCGAGCAGTACTTC.

The J gene is TRBJ2-7, the V gene TRBV28; D ambiguous. Deletions cut 6 bases from V and 1 base from J, with 16 bases between. The CDR3 is 15 residues long. The germline V gene has CDR1 MDHEN and CDR2 SYDVKM. This CDR3 is CASSGRQVFSYEQYF. CDR3 nucleotide sequence: TGTGCCAGCAGCGGTAGGCAGGTATTTTCCTACGAGCAGTACTTC.

The gene calls are TRBV15 and TRBJ2-2; 7 bases match TRBD1. The length of the CDR3 is 15 residues. V trimming: 9 bases; J trimming: 4 bases; junction bases outside the gene matches: 11. CDR1 and CDR2 (germline): LNHNV, YYDKDF (reference sequence). CDR3 sequence reads: CATTMTGRGTGELFF. CDR3 bases: TGTGCCACTACAATGACAGGGCGAGGCACCGGGGAGCTGTTTTTT.

The J gene is TRBJ2-7, the V gene TRBV29-1, with D perhaps TRBD2 (6 bases). V gave up 3 bases and J gave up 1 base, with 16 bases separating them. CDR1 and CDR2 (germline): SQVTM, ANQGSEA. The CDR3 spans 15 residues. In DNA form, the CDR3 reads TGCAGCGTTGAGGGCATCGCAGGGAGGTCCTACGAGCAGTACTTC. Its protein product is CSVEGIAGRSYEQYF.

The CDR3 coding sequence is TGCGCCAGCAGCTTGTCTGGGTATGAGCAGTTCTTC. It is translated as CASSLSGYEQFF. The chain recombines TRBV5-1 with TRBJ2-1; D gene unclear. Germline V gene lookup returns CDR1 SGHRS and CDR2 YFSETQ. V gave up 1 base and J gave up 8 bases, with 7 bases separating them. There are 12 residues in the CDR3.

The J gene is TRBJ2-7, the V gene TRBV19, with TRBD1 matching over 7 bases. This CDR3 has 14 amino acids. Germline CDR1 LNHDA, CDR2 SQIVND (reference sequence). Germline trimming cut 5 bases from V and 4 bases from J; bases unmatched to any gene: 8. The DNA for the CDR3 is TGTGCCAGTAGTCTAACCGGGACAGCTTACGAGCAGTACTTC. It is translated as CASSLTGTAYEQYF.

This clone was observed a few times. The chain recombines TRBV10-3 with TRBJ2-7; perhaps TRBD1 as D (6 bases). Germline lookup yields CDR1 ENHRY and CDR2 SYGVKD. The CDR3 has 13 residues. V dropped 6 bases and J dropped 3 bases, with 12 bases sitting between them. CDR3 sequence reads: CAISGDILYEQYF. The CDR3 nucleotides read TGTGCCATCAGCGGGGACATTCTCTACGAGCAGTACTTC.

The rearrangement joins TRBV4-2 to TRBJ1-2; D might be TRBD1 (5 bases). Per the germline V gene, CDR1 is LGHNA and CDR2 is YNFKEQ. V was trimmed by 0 bases and J by 6 bases, leaving 14 bases between them. This CDR3 contains 15 residues. CDR3 sequence: CASSQERGSGNGYTF. The DNA of the CDR3 is TGTGCCAGCAGCCAAGAAAGGGGTTCGGGTAATGGCTACACCTTC.

The gene calls are TRBV11-2 and TRBJ2-2; TRBD1 aligns across 8 bases. The CDR3 contains 17 residues. V was clipped by 3 bases and J by 5 bases; unmatched bases: 11. Germline lookup yields CDR1 SGHAT and CDR2 FQNNGV. CDR3 sequence reads: CASSFHQTGVITGELFF. Here the CDR3 DNA reads TGTGCCAGCAGCTTCCATCAGACAGGGGTCATTACCGGGGAGCTGTTTTTT. The full variable domain, rest sourced from reference TRBV11-2 and TRBJ2-2, is EAGVAQSPRYKIIEKRQSVAFWCNPISGHATLYWYQQILGQGPKLLIQFQNNGVVDDSQLPKDRFSAERLKGVDSTLKIQPAKLEDSAVYLCASSFHQTGVITGELFFGEGSRLTVL.

V and J are TRBV7-8 and TRBJ1-4; D perhaps matches TRBD1 (6 bases). The CDR3 is 17 amino acids. V gave up 0 bases and J gave up 0 bases, with 11 bases separating them. Germline values: CDR1 SGHVS, CDR2 FQNEAQ. CDR3 nucleotides: TGTGCCAGCAGCTTAGCTGCCAGGGGAACAACTAATGAAAAACTGTTTTTT. Protein product: CASSLAARGTTNEKLFF.

This clone was seen only once. This rearrangement joins TRBV28 to TRBJ1-4; maybe TRBD1 (6 bases). In germline, CDR1 is MDHEN, CDR2 SYDVKM. CDR3 size: 16 residues. The V and J ends lost 5 bases and 5 bases respectively, with 18 bases between them. The CDR3 DNA is TGTGCCAGCAGTCCCCAAGTCGGGGGGCGGAATGAAAAACTGTTTTTT. Translated, it gives CASSPQVGGRNEKLFF.

The gene calls are TRBV19 and TRBJ1-5; D unresolved. Germline values: CDR1 LNHDA, CDR2 SQIVND (reference sequence). Trimming cost V 3 bases and J 5 bases, with 14 bases left between them. The CDR3 runs to 15 residues. The DNA of the CDR3 is TGTGCCAGTAGTATGGAAGGGCTAGGCGATCAGCCCCAGCATTTT. The encoded protein is CASSMEGLGDQPQHF.

This rearrangement joins TRBV19 to TRBJ2-2; TRBD2 aligns across 8 bases. From germline, CDR1 is LNHDA and CDR2 SQIVND (reference sequence). The CDR3 is 15 residues long. The J segment lost 7 bases and the V segment lost 7 bases, leaving 11 bases of the junction unmatched. The CDR3 loop is CASNQGLGVVGELFF. The DNA of the CDR3 is TGTGCCAGTAATCAGGGACTAGGAGTTGTCGGGGAGCTGTTTTTT.

The J gene is TRBJ2-1, the V gene TRBV7-6; 9 bases are a match to TRBD1. Germline assignment: CDR1 SGHVS and CDR2 FNYEAQ. Losses at the gene ends were 5 bases for V and 3 bases for J; bases not matched to a gene: 5. The CDR3 consists of 15 residues. CDR3 protein: CASSPTGGIYNEQFF. CDR3 coding DNA: TGTGCCAGCAGCCCGACAGGGGGAATCTACAATGAGCAGTTCTTC.

The J gene is TRBJ1-2, the V gene TRBV11-2; TRBD1 aligns across 7 bases. Germline values: CDR1 SGHAT, CDR2 FQNNGV. The CDR3 consists of 17 residues. Trimming cost V 1 base and J 9 bases; bases outside gene matches: 17. The CDR3 region is CASSLGQRGQDSNRYTF. In DNA, the CDR3 is TGTGCCAGCAGCTTAGGCCAAAGGGGGCAGGATTCCAATCGCTACACCTTC.

The V call is TRBV7-3, the J call TRBJ2-3, with a weak D call TRBD2 (6 bases). CDR1 is SGHTA and CDR2 is FQGTGA in the germline V gene. This CDR3 has 15 residues. Trimming pared 6 bases from V and 2 bases from J, leaving 15 bases between. The DNA for the CDR3 is TGTGCCAGCAGTTGGGTTGGAGGGATCACAGATACGCAGTATTTT. Protein: CASSWVGGITDTQYF.

This rearrangement joins TRBV4-1 to TRBJ1-4, with 11 positions matching TRBD1. Germline CDR1 is MGHRA and CDR2 is YSYEKL. Losses at the gene ends were 2 bases for V and 6 bases for J; bases not matched to a gene: 2. This CDR3 region has 15 residues. Here the CDR3 reads CASSQQGQGDEKLFF. In DNA form, the CDR3 reads TGCGCCAGCAGCCAACAGGGACAGGGGGATGAAAAACTGTTTTTT.

This clone was counted between two and nine times. The chain has TRBV10-1 and TRBJ2-2, with D possibly matching TRBD1 (5 bases). The CDR3 is made up of 12 amino acids. V lost 6 bases and J 8 bases, leaving 10 bases between the germline ends. Germline assignment: CDR1 WNHNN and CDR2 SYGVQD (reference sequence). CDR3 in amino acids: CASREGDGELFF. The CDR3 region has the DNA TGCGCCAGCAGGGAAGGGGATGGGGAGCTGTTTTTT.

The genes are TRBV9 and TRBJ2-7, with D possibly being TRBD1 (5 bases). CDR1 is SGDLS and CDR2 is YYNGEE in the germline V gene. The CDR3 has 15 amino acids. V lost 2 bases to trimming and J lost 0 bases, with 12 bases between them. CDR3: CASSVGAGSSYEQYF. The CDR3 region has the DNA TGTGCCAGCAGCGTTGGGGCAGGAAGCTCCTACGAGCAGTACTTC.

The count of this clone is one. V usage is TRBV7-9 and J usage is TRBJ1-5, with D possibly TRBD1 on 5 matching bases. Germline V lookup: CDR1 SEHNR, CDR2 FQNEAQ (reference sequence). The V gene lost 5 bases and the J gene lost 5 bases, with 13 bases spanning the gap. This CDR3 region has 14 residues. CDR3 bases: TGTGCCAGCAGCCTAAACCGGGACGATCAGCCCCAGCATTTT. It codes for CASSLNRDDQPQHF.

The chain carries TRBV11-2 and TRBJ2-3, with D possibly TRBD2 on 6 matching bases. From germline, CDR1 is SGHAT and CDR2 FQNNGV. The CDR3 covers 14 residues. V was trimmed by 4 bases and J by 5 bases, leaving 13 bases between them. The CDR3 sequence: CASSSSRGIDTQYF. The CDR3 nucleotides are TGTGCCAGCAGCTCTTCCCGGGGGATAGATACGCAGTATTTT.

The chain recombines TRBV5-8 with TRBJ1-4, with unresolved D. Trimming stripped 4 bases from V and 3 bases from J, with 16 bases between. The germline gives CDR1 SGHTS, CDR2 YDEGEE. The CDR3 is 16 amino acids. The CDR3 nucleotides are TGTGCCAGCAGCAGAAGGGCTAGCAAGGCTAATGAAAAACTGTTTTTT. Protein product: CASSRRASKANEKLFF.

CDR3 sequence (DNA): TGCGCCAGCAGCTTGGAGGGGGCGGGTGAAAAACTGTTTTTT. Amino acids: CASSLEGAGEKLFF. V gene TRBV5-1 combines with J gene TRBJ1-4; 7 bases are a match to TRBD1. Germline CDR1 SGHRS, CDR2 YFSETQ. This CDR3 has 14 residues. V lost 0 bases, J lost 7 bases, and 3 bases stayed unmatched.

This clone has more than one count but fewer than ten. J is TRBJ1-5 and V is TRBV28, with D unresolved. Trimming took 5 bases from V and 4 from J, leaving 6 bases between them. The CDR3 consists of 12 residues. Germline V CDR1 and CDR2: MDHEN, SYDVKM. The CDR3 nucleotides read TGTGCCAGCAGTCCCGCGAATCAGCCCCAGCATTTT. Encoded protein: CASSPANQPQHF.